This T cell receptor (beta chain) is drawn from a study of blood T cell repertoires in COVID-19. The CDR3 is made up of 21 amino acids. The J segment lost 0 bases and the V segment lost 5 bases, leaving 19 bases of the junction unmatched. Germline CDR1 and CDR2: SGHVS and FNYEAQ. The data were produced by immunoSEQ multiplex PCR, yet TCRdb's version contains in-frame clones alone and is incomplete. The sample holds about 220,000 clones; 82% are singletons and the top ten take 3.6%. Sequenced sample: peripheral blood. The rearrangement uses TRBV7-6 and TRBJ2-6, with 7 bases fitting TRBD1. The receptor was derived from a woman over 75 with acute or convalescent COVID-19. CDR3 loop: CASSPRSNRGSTYSGANVLTF. CDR3 coding DNA: TGTGCCAGCAGCCCGCGGTCTAACAGGGGAAGTACATACTCTGGGGCCAACGTCCTGACTTTC.